This T cell receptor (beta chain) was recovered during a study of blood T cells in healthy people across ages. Regarding the study as a whole: The fall in TCR beta diversity per million T cells was roughly linear with age.

To note about this clonotype: Its target is not known.

A sample-barcoded 5' primer and a J-beta primer mix were used in a second PCR of about 6 to 11 cycles. From the 5' RACE reads, TCRdb called clonotypes with MiXCR, one entry per CDR3 protein. The sample shows over a million distinct CDR3 sequences, roughly 40% of them seen only once. The CDR3 spans 15 residues. Germline V CDR1 and CDR2: SGHDN, FVKESK. V was pared by 3 bases and J by 7 bases, with 18 bases between. Sequencing was carried out using blood. This receptor was identified in a woman aged 18-29 years in good health. The genes are TRBV14 and TRBJ1-1; a possible D gene is TRBD1 (6 bases). The CDR3 region is CASSQTSRGLIEAFF. CDR3 nucleotide sequence: TGTGCCAGCAGCCAGACGAGCAGGGGTTTGATTGAAGCTTTCTTT. Using reference TRBV14 and TRBJ1-1 for the parts outside the CDR3, the full variable domain is EAGVTQFPSHSVIEKGQTVTLRCDPISGHDNLYWYRRVMGKEIKFLLHFVKESKQDESGMPNNRFLAERTGGTYSTLKVQPAELEDSGVYFCASSQTSRGLIEAFFGQGTRLTVV.